The T cell receptor (beta chain) under discussion was sequenced for a study of Graves' ophthalmopathy and Graves' hyperthyroidism. General observations from the study: The blood repertoire also included most expanded thyroid clonotypes above 0.001 frequency. For predicting ophthalmopathy progression, the model had more than 60% sensitivity and nearly 75% specificity.

Among the hyperthyroidism patients, all were newly diagnosed, aged 18 to 65, with under 2 months' duration. The diagnosis was founded upon clinical symptoms, serum thyroxine, TRAb, thyroid ultrasound and orbital computed tomography. Transcripts of RNA were the source for amplifying TCR beta CDR3 regions. A first-round RT-PCR used HTBI primers, followed by a second-round multiplex PCR. TCRdb independently ran MiXCR on the multiplex PCR reads; one entry per CDR3 protein. The sample has roughly 420,000 distinct CDR3 sequences; 20% to 25% are singletons. In germline, CDR1 is SGDLS, CDR2 YYNGEE. The V and J ends lost 3 bases and 2 bases respectively, with 15 bases between them. The CDR3 runs 15 residues. In this sample, this clonotype turned up many times. Its specificity is unknown.

The chain is built from TRBV9 and TRBJ2-7; D unclear. The source is a young woman with stable Graves' hyperthyroidism. The specimen sequenced was peripheral blood. This CDR3 is CASSASAGDPYEQYF. The CDR3 coding sequence is TGTGCCAGCAGCGCCTCTGCAGGAGATCCCTACGAGCAGTACTTC. The full variable domain, its missing parts supplied by reference TRBV9 and TRBJ2-7, is DSGVTQTPKHLITATGQRVTLRCSPRSGDLSVYWYQQSLDQGLQFLIQYYNGEERAKGNILERFSAQQFPDLHSELNLSSLELGDSALYFCASSASAGDPYEQYFGPGTRLTVT.